One sample yielded the 28 T cell receptor beta chains listed below, sequenced in a study of blood T cell repertoires in COVID-19 (TCRdb year 2020). Libraries were built with the immunoSEQ multiplex PCR assay. TCRdb re-hosts the immuneACCESS table, in-frame sequences only. Its copies lack some clones; in the studies checked, an unresolved V gene accounts for under half of them, and the cause for the rest is not known. The sample profile shows about 140,000 clones; 70% to 80% of them were found once. Approximately 3.6% of the sample goes to the ten largest clones. The sequencing sample was made of peripheral blood. These receptors were obtained from a man aged 60-69 years with acute or convalescent COVID-19.

The chain couples TRBV13 to TRBJ2-5; 13 nucleotides align to TRBD2. Germline CDR1 is PRHDT and CDR2 is FYEKMQ (reference sequence). The CDR3 extends over 16 amino acids. The ends lost 0 bases at V and 5 bases at J; junction bases unmatched: 3. The CDR3: CASSLGRTSGSETQYF. The DNA of the CDR3 is TGTGCCAGCAGCTTAGGCCGGACTAGCGGGAGTGAGACCCAGTACTTC.

The V and J genes are TRBV27 and TRBJ2-7, with D tentatively TRBD2 (5 bases). The CDR3 covers 12 residues. Germline CDR1 reads MNHEY; CDR2 reads SMNVEV (reference sequence). Trimming cost V 8 bases and J 4 bases, with 12 bases left between them. CDR3 sequence (DNA): TGTGCCAGCGGAGGTAGCGTTTACGAGCAGTACTTC. Translating gives CASGGSVYEQYF.

A single count supports this clone. The chain combines TRBV7-3 with TRBJ2-7; D is unclear. V was cut by 1 base and J by 4 bases, with 8 bases left in between. Germline CDR1 SGHTA, CDR2 FQGTGA. The CDR3 consists of 13 residues. The CDR3 is CASSLMPRYEQYF. The CDR3 nucleotides read TGTGCCAGCAGCTTAATGCCGCGGTACGAGCAGTACTTC. The full variable domain, completed using reference TRBV7-3 and TRBJ2-7, is GAGVSQTPSNKVTEKGKYVELRCDPISGHTALYWYRQSLGQGPEFLIYFQGTGAADDSGLPNDRFFAVRPEGSVSTLKIQRTERGDSAVYLCASSLMPRYEQYFGPGTRLTVT.

This CDR3 is CASSFIAGGPEYIQYF. CDR3 bases: TGTGCCAGCAGCTTTATAGCGGGAGGCCCCGAGTACATTCAGTACTTC. The chain has TRBV7-2 and TRBJ2-4; 10 bases align to TRBD2. The CDR3 has 16 residues. Germline V lookup: CDR1 SGHTA, CDR2 FQGNSA. With V trimmed by 3 bases and J by 8 bases, 10 bases remained unmatched.

The chain employs TRBV2 and TRBJ1-3; perhaps TRBD1 as D (6 bases). The CDR3 is made up of 14 amino acids. V lost 7 bases and J 2 bases, leaving 12 bases between the germline ends. The germline V gene encodes CDR1 SNHLY and CDR2 FYNNEI. In nucleotides, the CDR3 is TGTGCCAGCAACAGGGTAGTTACTGGAAACACCATATATTTT. Protein: CASNRVVTGNTIYF.

The chain links TRBV5-1 to TRBJ1-3; D may be TRBD1 (5 bases). The CDR3 totals 16 residues. V lost 0 bases to trimming and J lost 3 bases, with 13 bases between them. Germline V lookup: CDR1 SGHRS, CDR2 YFSETQ. CDR3 DNA sequence: TGCGCCAGCAGCTTGGTGGGCAGGGAATATGGAAACACCATATATTTT. Residues: CASSLVGREYGNTIYF.

This clone was observed a few times. The chain carries TRBV5-1 and TRBJ1-6; tentatively, D is TRBD1 (5 bases). CDR3 length: 15 residues. Trimming shortened V by 3 bases and J by 7 bases, and 14 bases separated the two germline ends. The germline CDR1 and CDR2 sequences are SGHRS and YFSETQ. The CDR3 loop reads CASSWLEGANSPLHF. The CDR3 coding sequence is TGCGCCAGCAGCTGGCTCGAAGGGGCCAATTCACCCCTCCACTTT.

The V and J genes are TRBV4-3 and TRBJ1-1, with a possible D match to TRBD1 (5 bases). The V end was cut by 2 bases, the J end by 3 bases, with 13 bases between. Looked up from germline, CDR1 is LGHNA and CDR2 is YSLEER. The CDR3 spans 15 residues. Here the CDR3 reads CASSQPGRADTEAFF. Written as DNA, the CDR3 is TGCGCCAGCAGCCAACCGGGCAGGGCGGACACTGAAGCTTTCTTT.

This chain links TRBV12-5 with TRBJ1-1, with 7 nucleotides matching TRBD1. The ends lost 1 base at V and 4 bases at J; junction bases unmatched: 6. The CDR3 is 15 residues long. Germline lookup yields CDR1 LGHNT and CDR2 FRNRAP. DNA of the CDR3: TGTGCTAGTGGTTTGGGACAGGGCCTGGGCACTGAAGCTTTCTTT. Protein: CASGLGQGLGTEAFF.

CDR3 DNA: TGTGCCAGCAGCTTGCCACAGGACTATGGCTACACCTTC. Translation gives CASSLPQDYGYTF. The rearrangement joins TRBV5-6 to TRBJ1-2; the D gene is possibly TRBD1 (5 bases). The CDR3 runs to 13 residues. Germline V lookup: CDR1 SGHDT, CDR2 YYEEEE. V was trimmed by 1 base and J by 3 bases, leaving 7 bases between them.

The J gene is TRBJ1-1, the V gene TRBV28; 8 positions agree with TRBD1. V lost 7 bases to trimming and J lost 2 bases; unmatched junction nucleotides: 12. The CDR3 has 16 amino acids. Germline loops: CDR1 MDHEN, CDR2 SYDVKM. Here the CDR3 reads CASKKGRGPSNTEAFF. CDR3 nucleotides: TGTGCCAGCAAGAAAGGCAGGGGGCCCTCCAACACTGAAGCTTTCTTT.

This chain links TRBV3-1 (or the pseudogene TRBV3-2) with TRBJ1-4, with a possible D match to TRBD1 (5 bases). Germline V gives CDR1 LGHDT, CDR2 YNNKEL (reference sequence). The CDR3 covers 13 residues. V was cut by 5 bases and J by 7 bases, with 11 bases left in between. CDR3 sequence reads: CASSEDISEKLFF. CDR3 coding DNA: TGTGCCAGCAGCGAGGACATTTCTGAAAAACTGTTTTTT.

This chain joins TRBV2 and TRBJ2-3, with a possible D match to TRBD1 (7 bases). Trimming removed 5 bases at V and 6 bases at J, with 18 bases between. The CDR3 is made up of 15 amino acids. Germline loops: CDR1 SNHLY, CDR2 FYNNEI. The CDR3 protein is CASSPQGRMGDTQYF. CDR3 nucleotides: TGTGCCAGCAGTCCACAGGGGAGGATGGGGGATACGCAGTATTTT.

This clone occurred a few times. The V call is TRBV11-2, the J call TRBJ2-7; possibly TRBD1 for D (6 bases). The CDR3 sequence is 15 residues long. Germline lookup yields CDR1 SGHAT and CDR2 FQNNGV. V was trimmed by 2 bases and J by 6 bases, leaving 17 bases between them. The CDR3 bases are TGTGCCAGCAGCTTAATTGGGGACAACCCCTCCGAGCAGTACTTC. Amino acids: CASSLIGDNPSEQYF.

The rearrangement links TRBV6-5 to TRBJ2-7; 10 bases map to TRBD2. Germline assignment: CDR1 MNHEY and CDR2 SVGAGI. Losses at the gene ends were 2 bases for V and 6 bases for J; bases not matched to a gene: 10. This CDR3 is built from 16 residues. The CDR3 DNA sequence: TGTGCCAGCAGTTACCCTTCAGAGCGGGAGGGCCTCGAGCAGTACTTC. The encoded protein is CASSYPSEREGLEQYF.

The chain uses TRBV2 and TRBJ2-7; 12 bases line up with TRBD2. This CDR3 has 16 amino acids. CDR1 SNHLY and CDR2 FYNNEI come from the germline V gene. The J segment lost 5 bases and the V segment lost 4 bases, leaving 9 bases of the junction unmatched. The DNA of the CDR3 is TGTGCCAGCAGTGTTTTTCTAGCGGGAGGGCCCAACGAGCAGTACTTC. It yields the protein CASSVFLAGGPNEQYF.

The chain links TRBV7-9 to TRBJ2-1, with a tentative D call TRBD2 (6 bases). The CDR3 is made up of 16 amino acids. The V and J ends lost 2 bases and 8 bases respectively, with 19 bases between them. Germline V gene lookup returns CDR1 SEHNR and CDR2 FQNEAQ (reference sequence). The DNA of the CDR3 is TGTGCCAGCAGCTTACTCGGGACTCTCTTCGGGGATGAGCAGTTCTTC. Translating gives CASSLLGTLFGDEQFF.

The J gene is TRBJ1-4, the V gene TRBV4-1; D gene unclear. CDR3 length: 15 residues. Germline V lookup: CDR1 MGHRA, CDR2 YSYEKL. The V gene lost 0 bases and the J gene lost 5 bases, with 10 bases spanning the gap. In DNA, the CDR3 is TGCGCCAGCAGCCAAGAGGAACGAGGGAATGAAAAACTGTTTTTT. This translates into CASSQEERGNEKLFF.

The chain couples TRBV2 to TRBJ1-4; D not resolved. V lost 4 bases, J lost 3 bases, and 6 bases lay in between. Germline V gene lookup returns CDR1 SNHLY and CDR2 FYNNEI. This CDR3 has 13 residues. DNA for the CDR3: TGTGCCAGCAGTGCTCGTTCTAATGAAAAACTGTTTTTT. Protein sequence: CASSARSNEKLFF. The complete variable domain, with remaining parts taken from reference TRBV2 and TRBJ1-4, reads EPEVTQTPSHQVTQMGQEVILRCVPISNHLYFYWYRQILGQKVEFLVSFYNNEISEKSEIFDDQFSVERPDGSNFTLKIRSTKLEDSAMYFCASSARSNEKLFFGSGTQLSVL.

The genes are TRBV5-1 and TRBJ1-2, with 10 bases aligning to TRBD1. V shed 3 bases, J shed 8 bases, and the junction held 10 bases outside the gene matches. Germline V gene data show CDR1 as SGHRS and CDR2 as YFSETQ. The CDR3 runs to 15 residues. This CDR3 reads CASSSTATGGKGYTF. In nucleotides, the CDR3 is TGCGCCAGCAGCTCTACCGCGACAGGGGGCAAGGGCTACACCTTC.

The chain has TRBV2 and TRBJ2-7; D may be TRBD2 (5 bases). V was pared by 3 bases and J by 3 bases, with 12 bases between. CDR3 length equals 14 residues. Germline CDR1 SNHLY, CDR2 FYNNEI. CDR3 coding DNA: TGTGCCAGCAGTGATGTGGGAGACCTCTACGAGCAGTACTTC. This sequence encodes CASSDVGDLYEQYF.

This chain joins TRBV29-1 and TRBJ2-5, with D possibly TRBD2 on 8 matching bases. Trimming cost V 6 bases and J 3 bases, with 20 bases left between them. Germline CDR1 and CDR2: SQVTM and ANQGSEA. The CDR3 has 15 residues. This CDR3 is CSVGGGQLSKETQYF. CDR3 nucleotides: TGCAGCGTCGGGGGGGGACAGCTTAGTAAAGAGACCCAGTACTTC. Filled out from reference TRBV29-1 and TRBJ2-5, the complete variable domain reads SAVISQKPSRDICQRGTSLTIQCQVDSQVTMMFWYRQQPGQSLTLIATANQGSEATYESGFVIDKFPISRPNLTFSTLTVSNMSPEDSSIYLCSVGGGQLSKETQYFGPGTRLLVL.

This sequence joins TRBV2 and TRBJ2-5, with 7 bases aligning to TRBD2. The V gene end was trimmed by 7 bases and the J gene end by 4 bases; junction bases not matched to a gene: 15. Germline V gene lookup returns CDR1 SNHLY and CDR2 FYNNEI. This CDR3 is 16 amino acids long. CDR3 sequence reads: CASTPLGAGVGETQYF. The CDR3, as DNA: TGTGCCAGCACCCCTCTCGGGGCGGGAGTGGGAGAGACCCAGTACTTC. Filled out from reference TRBV2 and TRBJ2-5, the complete variable domain reads EPEVTQTPSHQVTQMGQEVILRCVPISNHLYFYWYRQILGQKVEFLVSFYNNEISEKSEIFDDQFSVERPDGSNFTLKIRSTKLEDSAMYFCASTPLGAGVGETQYFGPGTRLLVL.

CDR3 coding DNA: TGTGCCAGCAGCTACGCTGGGACATACACCGGGGAGCTGTTTTTT. This encodes CASSYAGTYTGELFF. The chain joins TRBV7-2 to TRBJ2-2, with D possibly TRBD1 on 6 matching bases. V was shortened by 4 bases and J by 3 bases, with 12 bases between the two germline ends. The CDR3 length is 15 residues. The germline V gene has CDR1 SGHTA and CDR2 FQGNSA.

J is TRBJ1-2 and V is TRBV18; 9 nucleotides match TRBD1. V shed 4 bases, J shed 4 bases, and the junction held 7 bases outside the gene matches. The germline gives CDR1 KGHSH, CDR2 LQKENI. The CDR3 is 15 amino acids. CDR3 DNA: TGTGCCAGCTCACGGGACAGGGCTGTATCCTATGGCTACACCTTC. Its protein is CASSRDRAVSYGYTF. Full variable domain (rest looked up from reference TRBV18 and TRBJ1-2): NAGVMQNPRHLVRRRGQEARLRCSPMKGHSHVYWYRQLPEEGLKFMVYLQKENIIDESGMPKERFSAEFPKEGPSILRIQQVVRGDSAAYFCASSRDRAVSYGYTFGSGTRLTVV.

The chain carries TRBV20-1 and TRBJ2-7, with D maybe TRBD2 (5 bases). CDR1 and CDR2 (germline): DFQATT, SNEGSKA (reference sequence). V shed 3 bases and J shed 2 bases, with 14 bases lying between them. This CDR3 region has 14 residues. The CDR3 loop is CSASSGSSAYEQYF. Written as DNA, the CDR3 is TGCAGTGCTAGTTCGGGGAGTAGCGCCTACGAGCAGTACTTC.

The chain links TRBV29-1 to TRBJ2-1; 12 bases are a match to TRBD2. V shed 6 bases and J 10 bases; nucleotides not matched to a gene: 4. Germline CDR1 is SQVTM and CDR2 is ANQGSEA. The CDR3 is made up of 12 amino acids. The CDR3 region has the DNA TGCAGCGTCCCCGGACTAGCGGGGGAGCAGTTCTTC. Translated, it gives CSVPGLAGEQFF.

This sequence joins TRBV6-2 or TRBV6-3 and TRBJ2-4; the match to TRBD1 covers 7 bases. After removal of 2 bases from V and 2 bases from J, the junction contained 9 bases not matched to a gene. The CDR3 runs to 17 residues. Per the germline V gene, CDR1 is MNHEY and CDR2 is SVGEGT. The CDR3 loop reads CASSYPTDRDPKNIQYF. The CDR3 DNA reads as TGTGCCAGCAGTTACCCAACAGACAGGGATCCCAAAAACATTCAGTACTTC.